The rows below give T cell receptor beta chains drawn from one sample of a study of early T cells in non-severe SARS-CoV-2 infection. A single record per CDR3 protein comes from TCRdb applying MiXCR to the 5' RACE reads. The sample records tens of thousands of distinct CDR3 sequences, roughly an eighth being singletons. Input material: whole blood. Source of these receptors: an adult who was a healthcare worker with PCR-confirmed SARS-CoV-2 infection or an uninfected control (not recorded which). The CDR3 runs from the conserved cysteine through the conserved F or W. The order of the fields is J gene, V gene, CDR3 length, D gene, clone size, CDR3 DNA, CDR3 protein. The D gene is left open where the match is weak. For some rows the clone size is stated as once, few or many, or as a class when expanded; others skip it.

>TRBJ1-1|TRBV5-4|14|NA|few
TGTGCCAGCAGTTACAAGGGTTGGAACACTGAAGCTTTCTTT
CASSYKGWNTEAFF
>TRBJ1-1|TRBV21-1|16|NA|many
TGTGCCAGCAGGCATTGCCGGGACTCGAGTGGCACTGAAGCTTTCTTT
CASRHCRDSSGTEAFF
>TRBJ2-3|TRBV18|16|TRBD1|NA
TGTGCCAGCTCACCCGGGACAGGGGTATTCGCAGATACGCAGTATTTT
CASSPGTGVFADTQYF
>TRBJ2-4|TRBV7-2|16|NA|few
TGTGCCAGCAGCCCGATACGGCAGGGCGGCAAAAACATTCAGTACTTC
CASSPIRQGGKNIQYF
>TRBJ1-3|TRBV7-9|14|NA|many
TGTGCCAGCAGGGAAGGGGTCTCTGGAAACACCATATATTTT
CASREGVSGNTIYF
>TRBJ2-3|TRBV10-3|14|TRBD2|NA
TGTGCCTTGGCTACTAGCGGGAGTGCAGATACGCAGTATTTT
CALATSGSADTQYF
>TRBJ1-5|TRBV20-1|12|NA|many
TGCAGTGCTAAGGTGGGACCTCAGCCCCAGCATTTT
CSAKVGPQPQHF
>TRBJ2-7|TRBV20-1|13|NA|many
TGCAGTGCTAGGGAACAGGGTTATGGCGAGCAGTACTTC
CSAREQGYGEQYF
>TRBJ1-6|TRBV7-9|15|TRBD1|many
TGTGCCAGCAGCTCCGGACAGGGCAATAATTCACCCCTCCACTTT
CASSSGQGNNSPLHF
>TRBJ2-5|TRBV19|13|NA|many
TGTGCCAGTAGTATAAGTCACCAAGAGACCCAGTACTTC
CASSISHQETQYF
>TRBJ2-6|TRBV20-1|19|NA|NA
TGCAGTGCTAGTCCGGGACGGTCAAGACCGAGCTCTGGGGCCAACGTCCTGACTTTC
CSASPGRSRPSSGANVLTF
>TRBJ1-1|TRBV28|11|NA|NA
TGTGCCAGCAGCCCCAGGGTTGAGGCTTTCTTT
CASSPRVEAFF
>TRBJ2-7|TRBV7-2|14|NA|few
TGTGCCAGCAGCTCAGGGGGGATTCGGGGCGAGCAGTACTTC
CASSSGGIRGEQYF
>TRBJ2-2|TRBV14|17|NA|many
TGTGCCAGCAGCCAAGATCTTGTGCGAGCCCTGACCGGGGAGCTGTTTTTT
CASSQDLVRALTGELFF
>TRBJ2-1|TRBV7-2|15|NA|few
TGTGCCAGCAGCTTGGCACAGTACTCCTACAATGAGCAGTTCTTC
CASSLAQYSYNEQFF
>TRBJ2-7|TRBV20-1|13|TRBD1|NA
TGCAGTGCTAGGGGGACAGTCTCCTACGAGCAGTACTTC
CSARGTVSYEQYF
>TRBJ2-7|TRBV13|15|NA|NA
TGTGCCAGCAGCTTAAGGGCAGGGATCGGCAACGAGCAGTACTTC
CASSLRAGIGNEQYF
>TRBJ2-1|TRBV20-1|14|NA|NA
TGCAGTGCTCGGCCGGGAACTGACTACAATGAGCAGTTCTTC
CSARPGTDYNEQFF
>TRBJ2-7|TRBV12-3/TRBV12-4|16|NA|few
TGTGCCAGCAGTTTACATCCCGAGGAGGGACTTTACGAGCAGTACTTC
CASSLHPEEGLYEQYF
>TRBJ2-3|TRBV18|14|TRBD2|many
TGTGCCAGCTCAAGCGGACTAGCGACAGATACGCAGTATTTT
CASSSGLATDTQYF
>TRBJ1-5|TRBV2|15|TRBD1|many
TGTGCCAGCAGTGAAGTGCAGGGGGCAGTTCAGCCCCAGCATTTT
CASSEVQGAVQPQHF
>TRBJ2-2|TRBV28|13|NA|once
TGTGCCAGCAGTTCCCCCGACACCGGGGAGCTGTTTTTT
CASSSPDTGELFF
>TRBJ2-5|TRBV29-1|13|TRBD1|few
TGCAGCGTTCCCCGGACAGGGGGAGAGACCCAGTACTTC
CSVPRTGGETQYF
>TRBJ2-7|TRBV29-1|14|NA|NA
TGCAGCGTGGGGGGTCGGGGAACCAGCTCCGAGCAGTACTTC
CSVGGRGTSSEQYF
>TRBJ2-1|TRBV28|12|NA|NA
TGTGCCAGCAGCCGTTTGTACGATGAGCAGTTCTTC
CASSRLYDEQFF
>TRBJ2-1|TRBV29-1|13|TRBD1|NA
TGCAGCGAAGGACAGGGGCTGGCCAATGAGCAGTTCTTC
CSEGQGLANEQFF
>TRBJ1-2|TRBV29-1|11|NA|many
TGCAGCGTTGAATTGACGGCTGGCTACACCTTC
CSVELTAGYTF
>TRBJ2-7|TRBV28|15|TRBD2|few
TGTGCCAGCAGTTCCAGGCGGCGGGAGGGCCGCGAGCAGTACTTC
CASSSRRREGREQYF
>TRBJ1-1|TRBV7-9|11|NA|many
TGTGCCAGCAGCTCGGGCACTGAAGCTTTCTTT
CASSSGTEAFF
>TRBJ1-3|TRBV28|13|NA|many
TGTGCCAGCCGTGGCCTGCCTGGAAACACCATATATTTT
CASRGLPGNTIYF
>TRBJ2-5|TRBV19|14|NA|many
TGTGCCAGTAGTTTGGCCGTATACCAAGAGACCCAGTACTTC
CASSLAVYQETQYF
>TRBJ1-4|TRBV19|15|TRBD1|few
TGTGCCAGTAGTCCCGGGACAGCCGGGAGCGAAAAACTGTTTTTT
CASSPGTAGSEKLFF
>TRBJ1-1|TRBV7-9|14|NA|NA
TGTGCCAGCAGCTCCTGGGCCCGGGACACTGAAGCTTTCTTT
CASSSWARDTEAFF
>TRBJ2-3|TRBV20-1|14|TRBD1|many
TGCAGTGCACCTCGACAGGGGGCAACAGATACGCAGTATTTT
CSAPRQGATDTQYF
>TRBJ2-5|TRBV3-1|16|NA|many
TGTGCCAGCAGCCAAGATCCTCCGGGGGCCCGAGAGACCCAGTACTTC
CASSQDPPGARETQYF
>TRBJ2-1|TRBV18|15|TRBD2|NA
TGTGCCAGCTCACCGACTAGCGGTTATGACCATGAGCAGTTCTTC
CASSPTSGYDHEQFF
>TRBJ2-7|TRBV6-5|15|NA|NA
TGTGCCAGCAGCCCCTGGGGCGGGACCGTCTACGAGCAGTACTTC
CASSPWGGTVYEQYF
>TRBJ1-5|TRBV7-2|15|NA|few
TGTGCCAGCAGCTTAGGAACCCGGGAGAGTCAGCCCCAGCATTTT
CASSLGTRESQPQHF
>TRBJ2-5|TRBV20-1|14|NA|many
TGCAGTGCTAGAGACCGAAGGGGGTCGGAGACCCAGTACTTC
CSARDRRGSETQYF
>TRBJ2-7|TRBV20-1|13|TRBD2|many
TGCAGTGCTAGCGGGGGGGATGCCTACGAGCAGTACTTC
CSASGGDAYEQYF